Included here is one TCR beta chain sequence, with context. Its antigen has not been determined. Base qualities were left out, and no much larger clone turns up one base away. According to the study, the label for this sample's treatment or condition signals: roughly 18 received Ad26.COV2.S at low or high dose, single or two shots; about five received placebo; per-sample allocation not given. For vaccine and placebo recipients, repertoires were sequenced using samples collected on day 63 after the first injection. Cohort 1b enrolled some 25 adults aged 18-55 years at a single site in Boston, USA, between 29 July and 7 August 2020. Ad26.COV2.S was a replication-incompetent adenovirus type 26 vector expressing a prefusion-stabilized SARS-CoV-2 spike protein from the original Wuhan strain. This specimen comes from a study of Ad26.COV2.S vaccination and SARS-CoV-2 variants (dated by TCRdb to the early 2020s). Broadly, across the study: Donors in the vaccine arm were drawn from COV1001, a phase I-IIa trial of Ad26.COV2.S in healthy adults that was multicentre, randomized, double-blind and placebo-controlled. Ad26.COV2.S was administered intramuscularly at 5 x 10^10 or 1 x 10^11 viral particles, either as a single shot or as two shots given 56 days apart. TCRbeta repertoire sequencing was used to assess the specificity and breadth of SARS-CoV-2-reactive T cell receptors after Ad26.COV2.S vaccination. A total of roughly 32 samples were included in the TCR-sequenced set, comprising some 20 Ad26.COV2.S vaccine recipients, 5 placebo recipients and 8 SARS-CoV-2 convalescent individuals. Trial participants were randomized into five groups of five: low-dose or high-dose Ad26.COV2.S given once or twice, or placebo on both occasions. Investigators did not know the trial group allocation while performing experiments and assessing outcomes.

The paper as a whole reports these results and caveats: Vaccine and placebo recipients had comparable non-spike TCR breadth, which fits with the vaccine containing only spike. The study was not powered for comparison of responses between vaccine doses or regimens. According to the authors, total T cell responses may have been underestimated by the TCR breadth and depth analyses. Compared with placebo recipients, Ad26.COV2.S recipients showed higher spike-specific TCR breadth (P = 0.0014). Substantial breadth of spike-specific CD8+ and CD4+ T cell responses was reported after vaccination.

The CDR3 goes from the cysteine to the phenylalanine over 17 residues. The CDR3 DNA has 51 bases and is translated from base 1. CDR1 and CDR2 are drawn from the germline V gene (reference sequence): LNHDA, SQIVND. The junction shows trimming of 1 base on V and 12 bases on J, and the gene matches do not reach 10 bases of it. The immunoSEQ Assay was used to sequence TCRbeta CDR3 regions. After extraction, genomic DNA underwent amplification by bias-controlled multiplex PCR, followed by high-throughput sequencing. For the original study's pipeline: To quantify the absolute abundance of every unique TCRbeta CDR3 region, sequences were collapsed and filtered. T cell fraction was estimated by normalizing TCRbeta template counts to usable DNA, with usable DNA measured through amplification of reference genes found in all nucleated cells. Repertoire TCRs were annotated as SARS-CoV-2-specific when V gene, CDR3 amino acid sequence and J gene were exactly matched to a known reactive TCR set. The reference SARS-CoV-2 TCR set was obtained from MIRA and was filtered for enrichment in COVID-19-positive ImmuneCODE repertoires, whereby public or cross-reactive TCRs were removed. Drawing on the MIRA antigens, annotated TCRs were analysed further at the level of specific ORF or position within ORF. Breadth was defined as the number of annotated unique rearrangements divided by the total number of unique productive rearrangements, and depth was defined as the summed frequency of the annotated unique rearrangements. Group comparisons of TCR breadth used two-sided Wilcoxon rank-sum tests. Held by TCRdb, this immuneACCESS table contains in-frame sequences only and omits some clones. Under half of the omission traces to an unresolved V gene where checked; the cause of the rest is unknown. The V and J calls and clone size come from that table; D and trimming were worked out from the DNA. The sample table lists fewer than 600,000 clones, 70% to 90% of them with a count of one. Of the sample, more than 1.5% is held by the ten largest clones.

This specimen was peripheral blood, taken in a trial of Ad26.COV2.S vaccine versus placebo. The source is a person aged 18-60 years who received the Ad26.COV2.S COVID-19 vaccine or a placebo. The sequence joins TRBV19 to TRBJ2-1; 15 nucleotides in the junction match TRBD2. The nucleotide sequence reads TGTGCCAGTAGTATAGGCCGGACTAGCGGGAGGGCCGTGGGGCAGTTCTTC. Translated, it reads CASSIGRTSGRAVGQFF.